A single sample gave rise to the 17 T cell receptor beta chains below, sequenced in a study of blood T cell repertoires in COVID-19. Libraries were prepared by immunoSEQ multiplex PCR; TCRdb keeps only in-frame clonotypes and omits some of them. The sample records approximately 88,000 clones, over 60% being singletons. Sequenced: peripheral blood. These TCRs come from a man over 45 who had recovered from COVID-19.

J is TRBJ2-3 and V is TRBV5-1; tentative D call: TRBD2 (6 bases). V was cut by 3 bases and J by 0 bases, with 11 bases left in between. Germline values: CDR1 SGHRS, CDR2 YFSETQ. The CDR3 sequence is 15 residues long. CDR3 amino acids: CASSSEGTSTDTQYF. Written as DNA, the CDR3 is TGCGCCAGCAGCTCGGAGGGAACTAGCACAGATACGCAGTATTTT.

This chain connects TRBV7-3 to TRBJ1-2, with TRBD1 as a possible D gene (6 bases). The germline V gene has CDR1 SGHTA and CDR2 FQGTGA. The germline V and J ends were trimmed by 2 bases and 2 bases, with 9 bases remaining between them. The CDR3 runs to 14 residues. In DNA, the CDR3 is TGTGCCAGCAGCTTAGGTACAGGGAACTATGGCTACACCTTC. This sequence encodes CASSLGTGNYGYTF.

This chain connects TRBV3-1 (or the pseudogene TRBV3-2) to TRBJ1-1; D possibly corresponds to TRBD1 (6 bases). The V and J ends lost 4 bases and 8 bases respectively, with 14 bases between them. The germline V gene encodes CDR1 LGHDT and CDR2 YNNKEL (reference sequence). The CDR3 has 13 residues. CDR3 sequence: CASSPTTGTEAFF. The CDR3 DNA reads as TGTGCCAGCAGCCCAACAACAGGGACCGAAGCTTTCTTT.

The chain has TRBV5-4 and TRBJ1-4; no reliable D call. This CDR3 has 13 amino acids. The germline gives CDR1 SGHNT, CDR2 YYREEE (reference sequence). The V gene lost 5 bases and the J gene lost 7 bases, with 12 bases spanning the gap. The CDR3, as DNA: TGTGCCAGCAGTACAGCGCGGGGTGAAAAACTGTTTTTT. Encoded protein: CASSTARGEKLFF.

The genes are TRBV28 and TRBJ2-7; weak D call: TRBD2 (6 bases). CDR3 length: 17 amino acids. Trimming removed 2 bases at V and 4 bases at J, with 21 bases between. Germline values: CDR1 MDHEN, CDR2 SYDVKM. This chain's CDR3 is CASSLNVGGTDTYEQYF. CDR3 in DNA: TGTGCCAGCAGTTTAAATGTCGGCGGGACCGATACGTACGAGCAGTACTTC.

The chain joins TRBV5-4 to TRBJ1-2, with D tentatively TRBD1 (6 bases). This CDR3 is built from 12 residues. Germline loops: CDR1 SGHNT, CDR2 YYREEE (reference sequence). V was pared by 7 bases and J by 4 bases, with 11 bases between. In DNA, the CDR3 is TGTGCCAGCTACCGGGACACCTATGGCTACACCTTC. Translation: CASYRDTYGYTF. Using reference TRBV5-4 and TRBJ1-2 for the parts outside the CDR3, the full variable domain is ETGVTQSPTHLIKTRGQQVTLRCSSQSGHNTVSWYQQALGQGPQFIFQYYREEENGRGNFPPRFSGLQFPNYSSELNVNALELDDSALYLCASYRDTYGYTFGSGTRLTVV.

This sequence joins TRBV6-5 and TRBJ1-2, with D uncertain. Germline values: CDR1 MNHEY, CDR2 SVGAGI. This CDR3 has 13 residues. Trimming removed 6 bases at V and 4 bases at J, with 12 bases between. In nucleotides, the CDR3 is TGTGCCAGCAGCCCGGCAGGACTCTATGGCTACACCTTC. Encoded protein: CASSPAGLYGYTF.

The V and J genes are TRBV24-1 and TRBJ1-2; D gene uncertain. Germline V gene data show CDR1 as KGHDR and CDR2 as SFDVKD. CDR3 size: 14 residues. V lost 6 bases to trimming and J lost 2 bases, with 12 bases between them. Written as DNA, the CDR3 is TGTGCCACCAGTTCGGAGATACTAAACTATGGCTACACCTTC. It codes for CATSSEILNYGYTF.

The chain couples TRBV7-9 to TRBJ1-1; 7 nucleotides align to TRBD1. From germline, CDR1 is SEHNR and CDR2 FQNEAQ (reference sequence). The CDR3 covers 15 residues. J was trimmed by 4 bases and V by 5 bases; bases with no gene match: 10. The CDR3 DNA follows: TGTGCCAGCAGCGACCACAGGGGAGTGGGCACTGAAGCTTTCTTT. Protein: CASSDHRGVGTEAFF.

This clone appeared a single time. The chain joins TRBV11-3 to TRBJ2-5; D might be TRBD1 (6 bases). Trimming shortened V by 4 bases and J by 2 bases, and 11 bases separated the two germline ends. Germline loops: CDR1 SGHNT, CDR2 YENEEA. The CDR3 runs 14 residues. CDR3 amino acids: CASSSTGDQETQYF. In DNA, the CDR3 is TGTGCCAGCAGCTCGACAGGAGATCAAGAGACCCAGTACTTC.

This chain connects TRBV5-1 to TRBJ2-7; 11 bases agree with TRBD1. CDR3 length: 15 amino acids. With V trimmed by 4 bases and J by 3 bases, 6 bases remained unmatched. The germline V gene has CDR1 SGHRS and CDR2 YFSETQ. The CDR3 DNA reads as TGCGCCAGCAGCCTACCGGGGACAGGGGGCTACGAGCAGTACTTC. This encodes CASSLPGTGGYEQYF.

The chain carries TRBV3-1 (or the pseudogene TRBV3-2) and TRBJ2-7, with a weak D call TRBD2 (6 bases). CDR3 length equals 16 residues. With 0 bases removed from V and 2 bases from J, the gap between germline ends came to 14 bases. The V gene's germline CDR1 is LGHDT and CDR2 YNNKEL (reference sequence). The CDR3 reads CASSQDSSGLTYEQYF. The CDR3 nucleotides are TGTGCCAGCAGCCAAGATAGTAGCGGATTAACCTACGAGCAGTACTTC.

V usage is TRBV19 and J usage is TRBJ1-6; D is unclear. Germline CDR1 is LNHDA and CDR2 is SQIVND (reference sequence). This CDR3 has 14 residues. Trimming cost V 6 bases and J 7 bases, with 13 bases left between them. CDR3 bases: TGTGCCAGTAGACACATGAACGAAAATTCACCCCTCCACTTT. Residues: CASRHMNENSPLHF.

The rearrangement joins TRBV6-6 to TRBJ1-3; D is possibly TRBD1 (5 bases). The germline CDR1 and CDR2 sequences are MNHNY and SVGAGI (reference sequence). Trimming took 7 bases from V and 4 from J, leaving 8 bases between them. This CDR3 has 12 amino acids. The CDR3 sequence is CASTRQGNTIYF. CDR3 nucleotide sequence: TGTGCCAGCACCCGACAGGGAAACACCATATATTTT.

CDR3 bases: TGCGCCAGCAGCTTGTCGCCGGGACTAGCGGGAGGAGAGACCCAGTACTTC. Translated: CASSLSPGLAGGETQYF. This chain joins TRBV5-1 and TRBJ2-5; TRBD2 aligns across 15 bases. After removal of 1 base from V and 4 bases from J, the junction contained 5 bases not matched to a gene. This CDR3 comprises 17 residues. Germline lookup yields CDR1 SGHRS and CDR2 YFSETQ.

The chain employs TRBV11-1 and TRBJ2-3; 8 positions match TRBD1. The ends lost 1 base at V and 0 bases at J; junction bases unmatched: 3. CDR1 is SGHAT, CDR2 FQDESV, per germline (reference sequence). CDR3 length: 16 residues. CDR3 protein: CASSLGTGLSTDTQYF. Written as DNA, the CDR3 is TGTGCCAGCAGCTTAGGGACAGGGCTTAGCACAGATACGCAGTATTTT. Full variable domain (rest looked up from reference TRBV11-1 and TRBJ2-3): EAEVAQSPRYKITEKSQAVAFWCDPISGHATLYWYRQILGQGPELLVQFQDESVVDDSQLPKDRFSAERLKGVDSTLKIQPAELGDSAMYLCASSLGTGLSTDTQYFGPGTRLTVL.

This clone was counted many times. The chain combines TRBV19 with TRBJ2-1; D is unresolved. This CDR3 spans 15 amino acids. Germline-derived CDR1 and CDR2 are LNHDA and SQIVND (reference sequence). V was clipped by 7 bases and J by 0 bases, with 13 bases between them. The CDR3 coding sequence is TGTGCCAGTACTTCCGATCCGAGCTCCTACAATGAGCAGTTCTTC. Encoded protein: CASTSDPSSYNEQFF.